This T cell receptor (beta chain) was retrieved from a study of shared clonotypes between healthy human individuals. J lost 10 bases, V lost 3 bases, and 7 bases had no gene match. CDR3 length: 14 residues. Germline V gene sequence: CDR1 GTSNPN, CDR2 SVGIG (reference sequence). Using immunoSEQ multiplex PCR, the repertoire was profiled, and TCRdb retains in-frame clones only, with some absent. The profile shows 2 million to 2.5 million clones, roughly 93% of them singletons. J is TRBJ2-7 and V is TRBV30, with 15 bases aligning to TRBD2. Specimen: naive CD4+ T cells from PBMCs. Documented subset: CD45RA+ positively selected. This clonotype originated in a man between 18 and 35 years old in good health. Some clones in this sample may be carry-over from other donors' samples. Here the CDR3 reads CAWSSGTSGRFQYF. The CDR3 DNA reads TGTGCCTGGAGCTCCGGGACTAGCGGGAGGTTCCAGTACTTC.